This is a list of T cell receptor beta chains from one sample in a study of T cell clones after liver transplantation. Assay: immunoSEQ multiplex PCR; the TCRdb copy retains only in-frame clones and omits some. The data hold some 33,000 clones, with around 94% observed a single time. This sample comprised CD8+ T cells from blood, obtained 12 months after liver transplant. Every receptor here comes from a human patient who received a liver transplant. The T cells may come from the graft donor. Each CDR3 is given with its conserved first and last residue. The order of the fields is D gene, V gene, J gene, clone size, CDR3 protein, CDR3 DNA. D genes are given only for firm matches. Rows give clone size only sometimes, using once, few, many, or a class for an expanded clone.

D: NA; V: TRBV29-1; J: TRBJ2-7; size: NA; CDR3: CSVDGGSSYEQYF; DNA: TGCAGCGTTGATGGGGGAAGCTCCTACGAGCAGTACTTC
D: NA; V: TRBV11-3; J: TRBJ2-3; size: NA; CDR3: CASSPRRGGTGTDTQYF; DNA: TGTGCCAGCAGCCCTCGGCGCGGCGGGACGGGCACAGATACGCAGTATTTT
D: NA; V: TRBV12-5; J: TRBJ2-3; size: NA; CDR3: CASGPSTDTQYF; DNA: TGTGCTAGTGGTCCTAGCACAGATACGCAGTATTTT
D: NA; V: TRBV5-4; J: TRBJ1-2; size: NA; CDR3: CASSLEETGDYGYTF; DNA: TGTGCCAGCAGCCTGGAAGAGACAGGAGACTATGGCTACACCTTC
D: NA; V: TRBV7-9; J: TRBJ2-4; size: once; CDR3: CASSLAERASKNIQYF; DNA: TGTGCCAGCAGCTTAGCGGAGCGGGCTAGCAAAAACATTCAGTACTTC
D: NA; V: TRBV28; J: TRBJ1-2; size: NA; CDR3: CASSLAREGPYGYTF; DNA: TGTGCCAGCAGTTTAGCACGGGAGGGTCCCTATGGCTACACCTTC
D: TRBD1; V: TRBV11-2; J: TRBJ2-5; size: NA; CDR3: CASSLGPGQGWKTQYF; DNA: TGTGCCAGCAGCTTAGGCCCGGGACAGGGGTGGAAGACCCAGTACTTC
D: TRBD1; V: TRBV7-9; J: TRBJ2-7; size: NA; CDR3: CAGEGQSYEQYF; DNA: TGTGCCGGAGAGGGACAGAGTTACGAGCAGTACTTC
D: NA; V: TRBV25-1; J: TRBJ1-4; size: NA; CDR3: CASSEYEINEKLFF; DNA: TGTGCCAGCAGTGAATACGAAATTAATGAAAAACTGTTTTTT
D: TRBD1; V: TRBV9; J: TRBJ1-2; size: NA; CDR3: CASSPRDRKEYGYTF; DNA: TGTGCCAGCAGCCCCCGGGACAGGAAAGAATATGGCTACACCTTC
D: NA; V: TRBV19; J: TRBJ1-5; size: few; CDR3: CASSLGVYSNQPQHF; DNA: TGTGCCAGTAGTCTCGGAGTTTATAGCAATCAGCCCCAGCATTTT
D: NA; V: TRBV14; J: TRBJ2-7; size: NA; CDR3: CASSQDSPSTSYEQYF; DNA: TGTGCCAGCAGCCAAGATTCCCCTAGCACCTCCTACGAGCAGTACTTC
D: NA; V: TRBV13; J: TRBJ2-5; size: NA; CDR3: CASSLVGGTDQETQYF; DNA: TGTGCCAGCAGCTTAGTGGGGGGGACAGATCAAGAGACCCAGTACTTC
D: TRBD2; V: TRBV4-1; J: TRBJ2-1; size: NA; CDR3: CASSPPTSGINEQFF; DNA: TGCGCCAGCAGCCCTCCAACTAGCGGGATTAATGAGCAGTTCTTC
D: TRBD1; V: TRBV30; J: TRBJ1-6; size: NA; CDR3: CAWSGGTGARSPLHF; DNA: TGTGCCTGGAGCGGGGGGACAGGGGCTCGGTCACCCCTCCACTTT
D: NA; V: TRBV7-7; J: TRBJ2-7; size: once; CDR3: CASRHVRPYEQYF; DNA: TGTGCTAGCAGACACGTCAGACCCTACGAGCAGTACTTC